Sequencing of this TCR beta chain was carried out in a study of T-cell memory formation after mild COVID-19. Notes on the study in general: Contracting CD4+ clones were located mainly in CM and EM, and CD8+ clones in EMRA. That cross-reactive memory joined was suggested by some responding clones appearing in pre-infection memory.

TCRdb recomputed calls from the 5' RACE reads with MiXCR, one row per CDR3 protein. The table shows 300,000 to 400,000 distinct CDR3 sequences, with around a sixth occurring only once. As concerns this clonotype: Its antigen remains unidentified.

The TCR sequence derives from a man younger than 30 who had mild COVID-19 (a few samples of this study predate the infection). Cell type and time point are not known. The sample taken for sequencing was PBMCs or a T cell subset sorted from them (not recorded which).

The CDR3 DNA reads TGCAGTGCTAGATCTCCCTCGGGAGTGACCCAGTACTTC. Translated, it gives CSARSPSGVTQYF. V gene TRBV20-1 combines with J gene TRBJ2-5; TRBD2 is a possible D gene (6 bases). From germline, CDR1 is DFQATT and CDR2 SNEGSKA (reference sequence). The CDR3 is 13 amino acids. Trimming shortened V by 2 bases and J by 7 bases, and 14 bases separated the two germline ends.